These 18 T cell receptor beta chains share one sample of origin, sequenced in a study of molecular identifiers for immune sequencing clone quantification. TCRdb reprocessed the PCR reads with MiXCR, giving one entry per CDR3 protein. The sample lists nearly 650,000 distinct CDR3 sequences; 25% were seen once. Sample: naive CD8+ T cells from blood, with Jurkat cell RNA spiked in. Subset: FACS-sorted CD8+CD4-CCR7+CD45RA+ naive T cells. The source is a human donor in good health. Some libraries in this study had Jurkat cell RNA spiked in.

This clonotype was counted ten times or more. The V and J genes are TRBV7-9 and TRBJ2-1; D is perhaps TRBD2 (5 bases). This CDR3 comprises 8 residues. The germline V gene has CDR1 SEHNR and CDR2 FQNEAQ (reference sequence). CDR3 bases: TGTGGGGAGCATGAGCAGTTCTTC. It yields the protein CGEHEQFF.

This clonotype was seen a single time. The chain combines TRBV4-3 with TRBJ2-3; 7 nucleotides agree with TRBD1. CDR3 size: 15 residues. Losses at the gene ends were 11 bases for V and 2 bases for J; bases not matched to a gene: 13. Germline assignment: CDR1 LGHNA and CDR2 YSLEER. The CDR3 sequence: CARRQMTGPTDTQYF. The CDR3 DNA is TGCGCCCGCCGCCAAATGACAGGGCCCACAGATACGCAGTATTTT.

This clonotype was counted at least ten times. The chain recombines TRBV19 with TRBJ2-4, with 7 bases matching TRBD1. This CDR3 has 15 residues. V trimming: 6 bases; J trimming: 2 bases; junction bases outside the gene matches: 7. CDR1 is LNHDA and CDR2 is SQIVND in the germline V gene (reference sequence). The CDR3 sequence is CASSDLTGPKNIQYF. CDR3 nucleotide sequence: TGTGCCAGTAGCGACTTGACAGGGCCCAAAAACATTCAGTACTTC. Full variable domain (outside the CDR3, taken from reference TRBV19 and TRBJ2-4): DGGITQSPKYLFRKEGQNVTLSCEQNLNHDAMYWYRQDPGQGLRLIYYSQIVNDFQKGDIAEGYSVSREKKESFPLTVTSAQKNPTAFYLCASSDLTGPKNIQYFGAGTRLSVL.

A remark on this clonotype: It may be a read error: a sequence one base away is much more abundant. The V call is TRBV7-2, the J call TRBJ2-7, with 7 bases identical to TRBD1. The CDR3 covers 14 residues. In germline, CDR1 is SGHTA, CDR2 FQGNSA. The CDR3 region is CASSLDGTAYEQCF. The CDR3 coding sequence is TGTGCCAGCAGCTTAGACGGGACAGCCTACGAGCAGTGCTTC. Full variable domain (outside the CDR3, taken from reference TRBV7-2 and TRBJ2-7): GAGVSQSPSNKVTEKGKDVELRCDPISGHTALYWYRQSLGQGLEFLIYFQGNSAPDKSGLPSDRFSAERTGGSVSTLTIQRTQQEDSAVYLCASSLDGTAYEQCFGPGTRLTVT.

There are many counts of this clonotype. V is TRBV15 and J is TRBJ2-3; possibly TRBD2 for D (6 bases). V was shortened by 4 bases and J by 4 bases, with 9 bases between the two germline ends. The CDR3 length is 13 residues. Germline V lookup: CDR1 LNHNV, CDR2 YYDKDF (reference sequence). CDR3 loop: CATSKGLPDTQYF. The CDR3 nucleotides read TGTGCCACCAGCAAGGGACTGCCAGATACGCAGTATTTT.

This clonotype was observed a handful of times. The chain has TRBV5-1 and TRBJ2-7; TRBD1 or TRBD2 may be the D gene (5 bases each). The V gene's germline CDR1 is SGHRS and CDR2 YFSETQ. Trimming took off 2 bases at V and 0 bases at J, with 15 bases between the two ends. The CDR3 is made up of 16 amino acids. The CDR3 DNA follows: TGCGCCAGCAGCTTCCTAGGGGCAGGGAGCTCCTACGAGCAGTACTTC. Encoded protein: CASSFLGAGSSYEQYF.

This clonotype was detected a few times. The CDR3 region has the DNA TGTGCCATCAGTGAGTCCGCAAAGCTCACCTACAATGAGCAGTTCTTC. Translation gives CAISESAKLTYNEQFF. This chain connects TRBV10-3 to TRBJ2-1; D is uncertain. V was pared by 0 bases and J by 2 bases, with 11 bases between. The CDR3 loop spans 16 amino acids. In germline, CDR1 is ENHRY, CDR2 SYGVKD.

In regard to this clonotype: At one boundary the junction diverges from the germline segment, which might be a read error. The rearrangement uses TRBV29-1 and TRBJ1-2, with D tentatively TRBD1 (5 bases). Looked up from germline, CDR1 is SQVTM and CDR2 is ANQGSEA. The CDR3 length is 14 residues. The CDR3 DNA reads as TGCAGCGTAGAGGTCGTAGGGTGGGACTATGGCTACGCCTTC. Encoded protein: CSVEVVGWDYGYAF. The full variable domain, with the rest looked up from reference TRBV29-1 and TRBJ1-2, is SAVISQKPSRDICQRGTSLTIQCQVDSQVTMMFWYRQQPGQSLTLIATANQGSEATYESGFVIDKFPISRPNLTFSTLTVSNMSPEDSSIYLCSVEVVGWDYGYAFGSGTRLTVV.

This clonotype was counted at least ten times. The chain employs TRBV24-1 and TRBJ2-3, with D possibly TRBD1 on 5 matching bases. Germline loops: CDR1 KGHDR, CDR2 SFDVKD. Trimming stripped 9 bases from V and 4 bases from J, with 13 bases between. CDR3 length equals 13 residues. CDR3: CATAHSRADTQYF. DNA for the CDR3: TGTGCCACCGCTCATTCCAGGGCAGATACGCAGTATTTT.

This clonotype came up many times. The V gene is TRBV6-1, the J gene TRBJ1-4; D gene ambiguous. Germline V lookup: CDR1 MNHNS, CDR2 SASEGT. This CDR3 contains 15 residues. The ends were cut back, 0 bases at V and 4 bases at J, with 9 bases in the middle. CDR3 coding DNA: TGTGCCAGCAGTGAAGCCGCCCAACTTAATGAAAAACTGTTTTTT. Protein product: CASSEAAQLNEKLFF.

Concerning this clonotype: One base away lies a much larger clone, so this may be a sequencing read error. V is TRBV28 and J is TRBJ2-7, with D hard to call. V lost 2 bases, J lost 5 bases, and 1 base lay in between. The CDR3 is 10 residues long. CDR1 MDHEN and CDR2 SYDVKM come from the germline V gene. The CDR3 coding sequence is TGTGCCAGCAGTTTAGACGAGCAGTACGTC. Residues: CASSLDEQYV.

This clonotype has a handful of counts. This may come from a read error, since a much larger clone is one base off. V is TRBV9 and J is TRBJ2-7, with D hard to call. Trimming cost V 6 bases and J 9 bases, with 13 bases left between them. CDR3 length: 11 residues. Looked up from germline, CDR1 is SGDLS and CDR2 is YYNGEE. CDR3 sequence reads: CASTPASAQYF. DNA for the CDR3: TGTGCCAGCACCCCAGCCTCAGCGCAGTACTTC.

The V and J genes are TRBV6-2 or TRBV6-3 and TRBJ1-1; D is uncertain. V was clipped by 4 bases and J by 7 bases, with 13 bases between them. Per the germline V gene, CDR1 is MNHEY and CDR2 is SVGEGT. This CDR3 spans 13 amino acids. CDR3 sequence reads: CASSSEIQSEAFF. CDR3 in DNA: TGTGCCAGCAGTTCCGAGATACAGAGTGAAGCTTTCTTT.

Turning to this clonotype: A much larger clone differs from this one at a single base, so this may be a read error. The rearrangement uses TRBV28 and TRBJ2-3, with D perhaps matching TRBD1 (5 bases). This CDR3 comprises 16 residues. Germline V gene lookup returns CDR1 MDHEN and CDR2 SYDVKM. The CDR3 sequence: CACSLWGPDSTDTQYF. The CDR3, as DNA: TGTGCCTGCAGTTTATGGGGCCCCGACTCCACAGATACGCAGTATTTT.

The chain combines TRBV3-2 with TRBJ2-5; TRBD1 was called by the table and not checked on the DNA. TRBV3-2 is marked as a pseudogene. The CDR3 has 13 amino acids. Here the CDR3 DNA reads TGTGCCAGCAGCGAGGACAGCCAAGAGACCCAGTGCTTC. Encoded protein: CASSEDSQETQCF.

Ten or more counts support this clonotype. The chain uses TRBV27 and TRBJ1-1; TRBD1 agrees at 10 bases. V lost 6 bases and J lost 4; bases outside the gene matches: 8. CDR1 is MNHEY, CDR2 SMNVEV, per germline (reference sequence). This CDR3 has 15 residues. The CDR3 is CASRPWTGGGTEAFF. CDR3 bases: TGTGCCAGCAGGCCCTGGACAGGGGGAGGCACTGAAGCTTTCTTT.

The V call is TRBV5-4, the J call TRBJ1-1; TRBD1 agrees at 7 bases. CDR1 and CDR2 from the germline V gene are SGHNT and YYREEE (reference sequence). Trimming cost V 0 bases and J 7 bases; bases outside gene matches: 6. The CDR3 covers 14 residues. The CDR3 nucleotides read TGTGCCAGCAGCTTGGAACAGGGGATGGGTGAAGCTTTCTTT. Translation gives CASSLEQGMGEAFF.

This clonotype was observed many times. This rearrangement joins TRBV29-1 to TRBJ1-3; TRBD1 aligns across 8 bases. The CDR3 consists of 13 residues. V was clipped by 6 bases and J by 2 bases; unmatched bases: 3. The V gene's germline CDR1 is SQVTM and CDR2 ANQGSEA. The CDR3 DNA follows: TGCAGCGTGGAACAGGGGGCTGGAAACACCATATATTTT. Its translation: CSVEQGAGNTIYF.